The 21 T cell receptor beta chains below come from one sample, sequenced in a study of blood T cells in healthy people across ages. The second PCR ran about 6 to 11 cycles with a sample-barcoded 5' primer and J-beta primers. A single record per CDR3 protein comes from TCRdb applying MiXCR to the 5' RACE reads. This repertoire shows around 1,700,000 distinct CDR3 sequences, 28% found once; its top ten account for 7.7%. Sequenced input: blood. These receptor sequences come from a young woman in good health.

This clonotype occurred many times. The chain employs TRBV29-1 and TRBJ2-7; 12 bases match TRBD2. J was trimmed by 3 bases and V by 6 bases; bases with no gene match: 3. The germline CDR1 and CDR2 sequences are SQVTM and ANQGSEA. The CDR3 totals 13 residues. CDR3 amino acids: CSVVGLAGYEQYF. CDR3 bases: TGCAGCGTCGTGGGACTAGCGGGCTACGAGCAGTACTTC.

The gene calls are TRBV7-9 and TRBJ1-2; 8 bases agree with TRBD1. With 1 base clipped from V and 6 bases from J, the junction kept 7 bases outside the gene matches. Germline V CDR1 and CDR2: SEHNR, FQNEAQ (reference sequence). This CDR3 is built from 15 residues. CDR3 bases: TGTGCCAGCAGCTTAGGCGACAGGGGATGGGATGGCTACACCTTC. This gives the protein CASSLGDRGWDGYTF.

This clonotype came up a few times. The chain combines TRBV11-1 with TRBJ2-6, with 7 bases identical to TRBD2. The CDR3 totals 14 residues. Trimming at V came to 10 bases and at J to 4 bases, leaving 7 bases not matched to a gene. The V gene's germline CDR1 is SGHAT and CDR2 FQDESV (reference sequence). The CDR3 coding sequence is TGTGCCAAGGGAGGGTCTTACGGGGCCAACGTCCTGACTTTC. This encodes CAKGGSYGANVLTF.

The chain uses TRBV5-1 and TRBJ2-3, with a possible D match to TRBD2 (6 bases). Trimming removed 4 bases from V and 3 bases from J, with 27 bases in between. Germline loops: CDR1 SGHRS, CDR2 YFSETQ. The CDR3 extends over 19 amino acids. The CDR3, as DNA: TGCGCCAGCAGCAATAACTCGGGACTCCTCTGGGTTATAACAGATACGCAGTATTTT. It translates to CASSNNSGLLWVITDTQYF.

This clonotype was observed once. This chain connects TRBV20-1 to TRBJ2-7; unclear D gene. The J call may be in error: the DNA end matches TRBJ2-5 better. The CDR3 runs to 15 residues. The germline V gene has CDR1 DFQATT and CDR2 SNEGSKA (reference sequence). Here the CDR3 DNA reads TGCAGTGCTAGTAACCACCGGCCGGGTTCAGAGACCCAGTACTTC. This sequence encodes CSASNHRPGSETQYF.

This clonotype has just a few counts. The J gene is TRBJ2-3, the V gene TRBV28; D remains unclear. Trimming removed 6 bases from V and 3 bases from J, with 4 bases in between. The CDR3 contains 11 residues. Germline assignment: CDR1 MDHEN and CDR2 SYDVKM. CDR3 sequence: CASRWTDTQYF. The CDR3 DNA is TGTGCCAGCAGATGGACAGATACGCAGTATTTT.

The V gene is TRBV6-1, the J gene TRBJ1-1; TRBD1 matches at 9 bases. Germline CDR1 and CDR2: MNHNS and SASEGT. V lost 3 bases to trimming and J lost 0 bases; unmatched junction nucleotides: 2. This CDR3 spans 15 amino acids. Here the CDR3 reads CASSDGTGLNTEAFF. CDR3 bases: TGTGCCAGCAGTGACGGGACAGGGTTGAACACTGAAGCTTTCTTT.

The chain has TRBV7-2 and TRBJ1-4, with D possibly matching TRBD1 (5 bases). With 5 bases removed from V and 4 bases from J, the gap between germline ends came to 14 bases. CDR1 is SGHTA and CDR2 is FQGNSA in the germline V gene. There are 15 residues in the CDR3. CDR3 loop: CASSPQDGLNEKLFF. The CDR3 DNA follows: TGTGCCAGCAGCCCACAGGACGGCCTTAATGAAAAACTGTTTTTT.

With regard to this clonotype: The junction differs from germline at one of its ends, possibly a read error. CDR3 sequence (DNA): TGTGCCGGCAGTTACTCAGGCGGACTAGCGGGGCAAGAGACCCAGTACTTC. As protein: CAGSYSGGLAGQETQYF. The chain has TRBV6-5 and TRBJ2-5; 12 positions agree with TRBD2. This CDR3 region has 17 residues. Germline V gene data show CDR1 as MNHEY and CDR2 as SVGAGI.

The chain links TRBV14 to TRBJ2-1; TRBD2 is a possible D gene (6 bases). This CDR3 has 15 amino acids. Germline-derived CDR1 and CDR2 are SGHDN and FVKESK. The V end lost 4 bases, the J end lost 7 bases, and 17 bases lay between the germline ends. CDR3 sequence: CASSPPSEGRNEQFF. DNA for the CDR3: TGTGCCAGCAGCCCGCCTTCGGAGGGTAGGAATGAGCAGTTCTTC. Full variable domain (outside the CDR3, taken from reference TRBV14 and TRBJ2-1): EAGVTQFPSHSVIEKGQTVTLRCDPISGHDNLYWYRRVMGKEIKFLLHFVKESKQDESGMPNNRFLAERTGGTYSTLKVQPAELEDSGVYFCASSPPSEGRNEQFFGPGTRLTVL.

The CDR3 is CASSVELASVDGYTF. CDR3 sequence (DNA): TGTGCCAGCAGCGTAGAGTTGGCTTCGGTGGATGGCTACACCTTC. The V call is TRBV9, the J call TRBJ1-2; D is ambiguous. The length of the CDR3 is 15 residues. Trimming took 0 bases from V and 6 from J, leaving 15 bases between them. Germline values: CDR1 SGDLS, CDR2 YYNGEE. The full variable domain, rest sourced from reference TRBV9 and TRBJ1-2, is DSGVTQTPKHLITATGQRVTLRCSPRSGDLSVYWYQQSLDQGLQFLIQYYNGEERAKGNILERFSAQQFPDLHSELNLSSLELGDSALYFCASSVELASVDGYTFGSGTRLTVV.

About this clonotype itself: A read error may produce the germline difference seen at one junction end. The rearrangement joins TRBV3-1 to TRBJ2-7, with D possibly being TRBD1 or TRBD2 (5 bases each). The CDR3 runs 14 residues. Germline assignment: CDR1 LGHDT and CDR2 YNNKEL (reference sequence). CDR3 coding DNA: TGTTCCAGCAGCCAACCGGGACCCACGGGGGAGCAGTACTTC. It yields the protein CSSSQPGPTGEQYF.

This clonotype occurred many times. The chain carries TRBV4-3 and TRBJ2-1, with D unresolved. The CDR3 is made up of 16 amino acids. The V gene's germline CDR1 is LGHNA and CDR2 YSLEER. V was clipped by 0 bases and J by 0 bases, with 9 bases between them. CDR3: CASSQEYYSSYNEQFF. The CDR3 region has the DNA TGCGCCAGCAGCCAAGAGTACTATAGCTCCTACAATGAGCAGTTCTTC.

This clonotype was observed a few times. As DNA, the CDR3 is TGCAGTGCTATTCCGGATGAGTCCTACGAGCAGTACTTC. As protein: CSAIPDESYEQYF. The chain joins TRBV20-1 to TRBJ2-7; D remains ambiguous. V was clipped by 4 bases and J by 1 base, with 11 bases between them. Germline V CDR1 and CDR2: DFQATT, SNEGSKA (reference sequence). The CDR3 length is 13 residues.

In this sample, this clonotype turned up a few times. V and J are TRBV11-2 and TRBJ1-6; unclear D gene. The CDR3 has 15 residues. V was clipped by 1 base and J by 8 bases, with 12 bases between them. Germline assignment: CDR1 SGHAT and CDR2 FQNNGV. DNA for the CDR3: TGTGCCAGCAGCTTAGTTACTGGGGTTCATTCACCCCTCCACTTT. It codes for CASSLVTGVHSPLHF.

Comment on this clonotype: At one end, the junction sequence differs from germline, possibly due to a read error. The J gene is TRBJ1-5, the V gene TRBV12-3 or TRBV12-4; D gene ambiguous. The CDR3 runs 16 residues. CDR3 DNA: TGTGTCAGCGGTCCCGGTGACAATTTGGGCAATCAGCCCCAGCATTTT. Translated, it gives CVSGPGDNLGNQPQHF.

This clonotype turned up a few times. V usage is TRBV12-3 or TRBV12-4 and J usage is TRBJ1-1; TRBD1 aligns across 9 bases. The CDR3 runs 15 residues. V was pared by 5 bases and J by 7 bases, with 11 bases of the junction left unmatched. As DNA, the CDR3 is TGTGCCAGCAGTAAGGGACAGGGTGGTTTTTTTGAAGCTTTCTTT. Encoded protein: CASSKGQGGFFEAFF.

A remark on this clonotype: A junction boundary mismatches the germline segment, possibly from a read error. V gene TRBV6-5 combines with J gene TRBJ2-3; the match to TRBD2 covers 8 bases. This CDR3 spans 15 amino acids. Germline CDR1 MNHEY, CDR2 SVGAGI. This chain's CDR3 is CASSYLRTSTDTQYF. The CDR3 DNA sequence: TGTGCCAGCAGTTACCTCCGGACTAGCACCGATACGCAGTATTTT.

This clonotype was observed a handful of times. The CDR3, as DNA: TGTGCCATTCGGCCGGGACACACGAACACTGAAGCTTTCTTT. As protein: CAIRPGHTNTEAFF. The chain uses TRBV10-3 and TRBJ1-1; maybe TRBD1 (6 bases). CDR3 length: 14 residues. Deletions cut 9 bases from V and 1 base from J, with 15 bases between. Germline V lookup: CDR1 ENHRY, CDR2 SYGVKD.

This clonotype is a singleton in its sample. It may be a read error: a sequence one base away is much more abundant. V gene TRBV27 combines with J gene TRBJ2-3; D is undetermined. The CDR3 extends over 15 amino acids. V lost 6 bases and J 1 base, leaving 14 bases between the germline ends. Germline-derived CDR1 and CDR2 are MNHEY and SMNVEV (reference sequence). The CDR3 DNA sequence: TGTGCCAGCAGACCAAGTAACAGCCGCACAGATACGCAGTATTTT. As protein: CASRPSNSRTDTQYF.

This clonotype has just a few counts. The CDR3 spells CSARPPLAGGTFLFF. The CDR3 DNA follows: TGCAGTGCTAGACCGCCCCTAGCGGGAGGGACCTTTTTGTTCTTC. This sequence joins TRBV20-1 and TRBJ2-1; 12 bases fit TRBD2. The CDR3 is made up of 15 amino acids. CDR1 is DFQATT and CDR2 is SNEGSKA in the germline V gene (reference sequence). With 2 bases clipped from V and 15 bases from J, the junction kept 14 bases outside the gene matches.